This passage covers 28 T cell receptor beta chains from one sample sequenced in a study of T cells after yellow fever vaccination. TCRdb analysed the 5' RACE reads with MiXCR anew, one entry per CDR3 protein. The sample lists 400,000 or so distinct CDR3 sequences; 18% were seen once. Sequencing was performed on PBMCs, taken before the yellow fever booster vaccination. These receptors were obtained from a man between 18 and 35 years old who received the YFV17D yellow fever vaccine.

This chain uses TRBV6-5 with TRBJ1-2; 12 nucleotides line up with TRBD1. Per germline, CDR1 MNHEY and CDR2 SVGAGI. This CDR3 region has 13 residues. V lost 6 bases, J lost 8 bases, and 4 bases stayed unmatched. CDR3 sequence (DNA): TGTGCCAGCAGGGGACAGGGGGCTGGCGGCTACACCTTC. Amino acids: CASRGQGAGGYTF.

This chain links TRBV20-1 with TRBJ2-5, with TRBD2 matching over 14 bases. CDR3 length: 14 residues. Germline loops: CDR1 DFQATT, CDR2 SNEGSKA (reference sequence). V shed 8 bases and J 2 bases; nucleotides not matched to a gene: 4. The CDR3 sequence is CSPRTSGGQETQYF. In DNA form, the CDR3 reads TGCAGTCCAAGGACTAGCGGGGGGCAAGAGACCCAGTACTTC.

V is TRBV6-1 and J is TRBJ2-3, with unresolved D. Per the germline V gene, CDR1 is MNHNS and CDR2 is SASEGT. This CDR3 has 13 amino acids. V lost 11 bases, J lost 2 bases, and 14 bases lay in between. The DNA for the CDR3 is TGTGCCGGTAGTCACAGCTACACAGATACGCAGTATTTT. It yields the protein CAGSHSYTDTQYF.

This clonotype came up a few times. This chain links TRBV29-1 with TRBJ2-1; D is ambiguous. The CDR3 loop spans 13 amino acids. Per the germline V gene, CDR1 is SQVTM and CDR2 is ANQGSEA. Trimming removed 6 bases at V and 5 bases at J, with 14 bases between. The CDR3 DNA reads as TGCAGCGTAGTAGGACGGAGAGACAATGAGCAGTTCTTC. It is translated as CSVVGRRDNEQFF.

The V and J genes are TRBV6-6 and TRBJ2-7; 7 nucleotides line up with TRBD1. The V gene's germline CDR1 is MNHNY and CDR2 SVGAGI (reference sequence). V lost 2 bases and J lost 0; bases outside the gene matches: 19. This CDR3 comprises 20 residues. The CDR3 protein is CASSYQVRLKDRQSSYEQYF. In nucleotides, the CDR3 is TGTGCCAGCAGTTACCAGGTCCGATTGAAGGACAGGCAAAGCTCCTACGAGCAGTACTTC.

This rearrangement joins TRBV4-3 to TRBJ2-5; no firm D call. Per the germline V gene, CDR1 is LGHNA and CDR2 is YSLEER. CDR3 length: 14 residues. The V end was cut by 0 bases, the J end by 5 bases, with 10 bases between. CDR3 DNA: TGCGCCAGCAGCCAAGATTCGGCGGCGGAGACCCAGTACTTC. Its translation: CASSQDSAAETQYF.

The V call is TRBV7-3, the J call TRBJ2-1; 8 bases line up with TRBD1. V shed 0 bases and J 7 bases; nucleotides not matched to a gene: 2. The CDR3 contains 14 residues. Germline V gene lookup returns CDR1 SGHTA and CDR2 FQGTGA. CDR3 region: CASSLTGQANEQFF. DNA of the CDR3: TGTGCCAGCAGCTTAACGGGACAGGCTAATGAGCAGTTCTTC.

This clonotype was picked up a small number of times. The chain links TRBV4-3 to TRBJ2-1, with D maybe TRBD2 (5 bases). The CDR3 runs to 17 residues. Per the germline V gene, CDR1 is LGHNA and CDR2 is YSLEER. Trimming left V 0 bases short and J 2 bases short, with 14 bases between. The CDR3 region is CASSQDRGSLPYNEQFF. CDR3 nucleotide sequence: TGCGCCAGCAGCCAAGATCGGGGTAGCCTTCCCTACAATGAGCAGTTCTTC.

A few counts support this clonotype. The genes are TRBV7-9 and TRBJ1-1; D is unclear. Germline values: CDR1 SEHNR, CDR2 FQNEAQ (reference sequence). V was cut by 6 bases and J by 1 base, with 12 bases left in between. This CDR3 comprises 14 residues. The CDR3 DNA sequence: TGTGCCAGCAGTTTTAGAGACTGGAACACTGAAGCTTTCTTT. This codes for CASSFRDWNTEAFF.

This clonotype appeared a few times. This chain links TRBV12-3 or TRBV12-4 with TRBJ2-2, with TRBD2 matching over 7 bases. The CDR3 covers 15 residues. Losses at the gene ends were 8 bases for V and 4 bases for J; bases not matched to a gene: 10. The DNA of the CDR3 is TGTGCCAGCTCCCTGGCAGGGAGGGGCACCGGGGAGCTGTTTTTT. Protein: CASSLAGRGTGELFF.

The chain combines TRBV5-1 with TRBJ2-5; 7 positions agree with TRBD1. V was pared by 0 bases and J by 4 bases, with 6 bases of the junction left unmatched. Germline loops: CDR1 SGHRS, CDR2 YFSETQ. The CDR3 is 15 amino acids. CDR3 region: CASSLVPGGLETQYF. For the CDR3, the DNA is TGCGCCAGCAGCTTGGTCCCAGGGGGATTAGAGACCCAGTACTTC.

This clonotype was counted between two and nine times. The chain uses TRBV7-9 and TRBJ2-1, with TRBD1 matching over 8 bases. Germline lookup yields CDR1 SEHNR and CDR2 FQNEAQ (reference sequence). V was clipped by 5 bases and J by 8 bases; unmatched bases: 11. The CDR3 runs 15 residues. The chain's CDR3 is CASSRTGTSEDEQFF. The DNA of the CDR3 is TGTGCCAGCAGCAGGACAGGGACGAGTGAAGATGAGCAGTTCTTC. The whole variable domain, filled in from reference TRBV7-9 and TRBJ2-1, reads DTGVSQNPRHKITKRGQNVTFRCDPISEHNRLYWYRQTLGQGPEFLTYFQNEAQLEKSRLLSDRFSAERPKGSFSTLEIQRTEQGDSAMYLCASSRTGTSEDEQFFGPGTRLTVL.

This clonotype was counted only a few times. The V call is TRBV7-2, the J call TRBJ2-3; 14 positions match TRBD2. The CDR3 length is 19 residues. J lost 3 bases, V lost 0 bases, and 8 bases had no gene match. Germline V lookup: CDR1 SGHTA, CDR2 FQGNSA. CDR3 sequence: CASSLALGLAGDLTDTQYF. The CDR3 DNA reads TGTGCCAGCAGCTTAGCCCTGGGACTAGCGGGGGATCTTACAGATACGCAGTATTTT.

The chain recombines TRBV7-9 with TRBJ1-4; D gene uncertain. The CDR3 sequence is 15 residues long. Trimming left V 5 bases short and J 2 bases short, with 12 bases between. Germline V lookup: CDR1 SEHNR, CDR2 FQNEAQ (reference sequence). CDR3 sequence reads: CASSRRTDTNEKLFF. Written as DNA, the CDR3 is TGTGCCAGCAGCCGTCGAACAGATACTAATGAAAAACTGTTTTTT.

CDR3 nucleotide sequence: TGCAGTCTGCGGGGTGAAGCTTTCTTT. Protein sequence: CSLRGEAFF. The rearrangement joins TRBV20-1 to TRBJ1-1; the D is unclear. V lost 8 bases to trimming and J lost 7 bases, with 8 bases between them. The germline CDR1 and CDR2 sequences are DFQATT and SNEGSKA (reference sequence). The CDR3 is made up of 9 amino acids.

This clonotype was picked up many times. The rearrangement uses TRBV24-1 and TRBJ2-1; D remains unclear. The CDR3 is 12 amino acids. Trimming left V 9 bases short and J 4 bases short, with 9 bases between. From germline, CDR1 is KGHDR and CDR2 SFDVKD. CDR3 residues: CATSDPYNEQFF. The CDR3 DNA sequence: TGTGCCACCTCGGATCCTTACAATGAGCAGTTCTTC.

The rearrangement links TRBV5-1 to TRBJ2-1, with D perhaps matching TRBD2 (6 bases). Per the germline V gene, CDR1 is SGHRS and CDR2 is YFSETQ. The length of the CDR3 is 16 residues. Trimming removed 0 bases from V and 6 bases from J, with 16 bases in between. The CDR3 DNA reads as TGCGCCAGCAGCTTGGTCGCGGGGCAGGAGGGCAATGAGCAGTTCTTC. It codes for CASSLVAGQEGNEQFF.

This clonotype was seen only a few times. The chain couples TRBV6-5 to TRBJ2-1; 8 bases align to TRBD2. This CDR3 has 13 residues. Germline V gene data show CDR1 as MNHEY and CDR2 as SVGAGI. The ends lost 4 bases at V and 11 bases at J; junction bases unmatched: 7. CDR3 coding DNA: TGTGCCAGCAGTTCACGGGGCGGGGGGCAGCAGTTCTTC. This encodes CASSSRGGGQQFF.

The CDR3 sequence is CATPGLRSSYEQYV. The DNA for the CDR3 is TGTGCCACACCGGGCCTGAGAAGCTCCTACGAGCAGTACGTC. J is TRBJ2-7 and V is TRBV10-3; D ambiguous. Trimming removed 10 bases from V and 0 bases from J, with 16 bases in between. Germline CDR1 reads ENHRY; CDR2 reads SYGVKD. The CDR3 loop spans 14 amino acids.

This clonotype was counted between two and nine times. V and J are TRBV9 and TRBJ2-7; either TRBD1 or TRBD2 may fit D (5 bases each). Germline-derived CDR1 and CDR2 are SGDLS and YYNGEE. V was shortened by 5 bases and J by 3 bases, with 18 bases between the two germline ends. This CDR3 spans 15 amino acids. CDR3 nucleotides: TGTGCCAGCAGGACCTCCTCCGGGACGGACTACGAGCAGTACTTC. Protein sequence: CASRTSSGTDYEQYF.

This chain joins TRBV5-1 and TRBJ2-3; TRBD2 is a possible D gene (7 bases). Deletions cut 5 bases from V and 2 bases from J, with 12 bases between. From germline, CDR1 is SGHRS and CDR2 YFSETQ. CDR3 size: 14 residues. CDR3 amino acids: CASSTGGPTDTQYF. The CDR3 bases are TGCGCCAGCAGTACCGGGGGGCCCACAGATACGCAGTATTTT. Drawing the rest from reference TRBV5-1 and TRBJ2-3, the complete variable domain is KAGVTQTPRYLIKTRGQQVTLSCSPISGHRSVSWYQQTPGQGLQFLFEYFSETQRNKGNFPGRFSGRQFSNSRSEMNVSTLELGDSALYLCASSTGGPTDTQYFGPGTRLTVL.

The chain combines TRBV2 with TRBJ1-2; D remains ambiguous. The V gene lost 4 bases and the J gene lost 4 bases, with 13 bases spanning the gap. Germline CDR1 reads SNHLY; CDR2 reads FYNNEI. The CDR3 covers 14 residues. The CDR3 reads CASSGLGDFYGYTF. In nucleotides, the CDR3 is TGTGCCAGCAGTGGACTGGGCGATTTCTATGGCTACACCTTC.

This clonotype was observed at least ten times. V and J are TRBV4-2 and TRBJ1-1; D unresolved. V lost 0 bases and J lost 5, with 13 bases in between. CDR1 is LGHNA, CDR2 YNFKEQ, per germline. CDR3 length: 15 amino acids. In DNA, the CDR3 is TGTGCCAGCAGCCAAGATTACGGCGGCTCGACTGAAGCTTTCTTT. Protein: CASSQDYGGSTEAFF.

This chain links TRBV6-2 or TRBV6-3 with TRBJ1-1, with D possibly being TRBD1 (5 bases). CDR1 and CDR2 (germline): MNHEY, SVGEGT. There are 16 residues in the CDR3. V was trimmed by 0 bases and J by 1 base, leaving 12 bases between them. This CDR3 reads CASSYSRGVGNTEAFF. The DNA for the CDR3 is TGTGCCAGCAGTTACTCAAGGGGAGTGGGGAACACTGAAGCTTTCTTT.

The chain joins TRBV7-2 to TRBJ1-1; D gene uncertain. Germline values: CDR1 SGHTA, CDR2 FQGNSA. Between the trimmed V and J ends, which lost 2 bases and 1 base, there was a span of 11 bases. This CDR3 comprises 15 residues. CDR3 nucleotides: TGTGCCAGCAGCTTAACGGGCAGGCGGAACACTGAAGCTTTCTTT. Protein product: CASSLTGRRNTEAFF.

V gene TRBV15 combines with J gene TRBJ1-1; maybe TRBD1 (5 bases). V lost 1 base, J lost 8 bases, and 14 bases lay in between. This CDR3 comprises 14 residues. CDR1 is LNHNV and CDR2 is YYDKDF in the germline V gene (reference sequence). CDR3 sequence reads: CATSRVSGTGEAFF. CDR3 sequence (DNA): TGTGCCACCAGCAGAGTCTCGGGGACGGGAGAAGCTTTCTTT. The full variable domain, rest sourced from reference TRBV15 and TRBJ1-1, is DAMVIQNPRYQVTQFGKPVTLSCSQTLNHNVMYWYQQKSSQAPKLLFHYYDKDFNNEADTPDNFQSRRPNTSFCFLDIRSPGLGDTAMYLCATSRVSGTGEAFFGQGTRLTVV.

This clonotype was recorded a few times. The chain links TRBV6-5 to TRBJ2-5; 15 bases map to TRBD2. J lost 2 bases, V lost 2 bases, and 6 bases had no gene match. Germline V gene lookup returns CDR1 MNHEY and CDR2 SVGAGI. The CDR3 contains 18 residues. CDR3 nucleotide sequence: TGTGCCAGCAGTTACGTCGGACTAGCGGGGGGGAATCAAGAGACCCAGTACTTC. Its protein is CASSYVGLAGGNQETQYF.

The rearrangement links TRBV5-1 to TRBJ1-2; TRBD1 is a possible D gene (6 bases). V lost 3 bases and J 4 bases, leaving 13 bases between the germline ends. This CDR3 has 14 amino acids. Germline values: CDR1 SGHRS, CDR2 YFSETQ. The CDR3 nucleotides are TGCGCCAGCAGCTCGGACAGTGCGACCTATGGCTACACCTTC. It codes for CASSSDSATYGYTF.